Given below is one T cell receptor beta chain in context. The time point was: patch test 3, about 24 weeks after DPC sensitization. Described treatment: therapeutic diphenylcyclopropenone sensitization with weekly scalp DPC. TCRdb reanalysed the RACE reads using MiXCR and keeps one entry per CDR3 protein. The sample has 95,000 to 150,000 distinct CDR3 sequences, roughly 10% seen once. The sample belongs to a study of human T cells and chemical hapten exposure. CDR1 is KGHSH, CDR2 LQKENI, per germline. The CDR3 is 15 amino acids. After removal of 3 bases from V and 8 bases from J, the junction contained 8 bases not matched to a gene.

This specimen was whole blood, taken in connection with sensitization to the hapten diphenylcyclopropenone (DPC). The chain carries TRBV18 and TRBJ1-2, with 11 bases that match TRBD1. The sequence was collected from a woman in her 50s with alopecia areata. Some clones in this sample may be carry-over from other donors' samples. The CDR3 spells CASSPTDRGLGGYTF. CDR3 coding DNA: TGTGCCAGCTCACCTACGGACAGGGGGCTCGGGGGCTACACCTTC.